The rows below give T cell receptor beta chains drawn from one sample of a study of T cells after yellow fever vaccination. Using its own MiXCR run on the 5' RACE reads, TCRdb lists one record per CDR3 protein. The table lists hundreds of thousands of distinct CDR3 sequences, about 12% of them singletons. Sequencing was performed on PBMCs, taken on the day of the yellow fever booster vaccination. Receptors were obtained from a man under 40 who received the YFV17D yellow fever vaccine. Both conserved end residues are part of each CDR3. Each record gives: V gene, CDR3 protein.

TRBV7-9,CASSPGDRVPEKLFF
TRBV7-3,CASSPRQRERGDTQYF
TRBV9,CASSDPGTSGRNEQYF
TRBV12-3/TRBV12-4,CASSLLGGPGESYNSPLHF
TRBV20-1,CSAPTGLAKNIQYF
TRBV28,CASSTDLVFSNEQFF
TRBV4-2,CASSQKDREGQPQHF
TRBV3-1,CASSQGADLYEQYF
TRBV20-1,CSASGGTNQETQYF
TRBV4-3,CASSQEWRGTGELFF
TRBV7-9,CASSFLPQGNTEAFF
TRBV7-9,CASSLTATGNIQYF
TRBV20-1,CSARNSGSYEQYF
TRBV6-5,CASSYSGGGATDTQYF
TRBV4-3,CASSQDGAIQVYGYTF
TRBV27,CASSPGLAVITGELFF
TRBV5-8,CASSLGLGFEQFF
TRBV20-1,CSASLLRNRVEETQYF
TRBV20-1,CSAYLDREDGYTF
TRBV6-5,CASSYAGIASGYTF
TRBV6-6,CASSDQGNQPQHF
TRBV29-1,CSARTAAEQYF
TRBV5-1,CASSLGTLAYEQYF
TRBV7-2,CASSPREGLTRNQPQHF
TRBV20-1,CSARGRGARETQYF
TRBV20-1,CGGLGNSYNEQFF
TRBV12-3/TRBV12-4,CASRDGNSYEQYF
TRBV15,CATSRARDTGELFF
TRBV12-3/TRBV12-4,CASSLVLGTGAGNTIYF
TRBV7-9,CASSLPLAGVEQFF
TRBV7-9,CASSLAASGSADTQYF
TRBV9,CASSVVGTGGEQYF
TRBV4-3,CASSPRLAGDTGELFF
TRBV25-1,CASSRRNREETQYF
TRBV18,CASSTRLAETQYF
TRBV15,CATSSKQSSYDEQFF
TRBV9,CASSFYGTASTDTQYF
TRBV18,CASSPGPSYTDTQYF
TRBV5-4,CASSLTTASTDTQYF
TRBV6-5,CASSWALAGGPNEQFF
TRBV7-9,CASSPRAPSPDTQYF
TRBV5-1,CASSPGYTDTRYF
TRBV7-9,CASSLMGSNEQFF
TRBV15,CATSRDLGNQPQHF
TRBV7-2,CASSLQEQFYGYTF
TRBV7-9,CASSLGQGIDQPQHF
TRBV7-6,CASSLQQNTEAFF
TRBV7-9,CASSPGSGNTIYF
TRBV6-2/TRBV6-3,CASTVGGNEQFF